This T cell receptor beta chain was captured in a study of shared clonotypes between healthy human individuals. Across the whole study: The study drew on two women and a few men aged 18 to 49 as donors. Points from the study as a whole: A handful of donors held about 5% of naive CD4 clonotypes in common. Sample collection involved blood only; tissue repertoires are likely different.

Naive-designated CD8 cells lacked CD45RO, were positively enriched for CCR7, and omitted terminally differentiated effector memory CD45RA+ cells. Of note for this clone: Its target is not known.

Between the trimmed V and J ends, which lost 5 bases and 2 bases, there was a span of 10 bases. This CDR3 is 13 amino acids long. The germline V gene has CDR1 MGHDK and CDR2 SYGVNS. Sorted-subset replicate PCRs used roughly 180 ng DNA, roughly 28,000 T cell genomes. This table comes from immunoSEQ multiplex PCR, and its TCRdb copy is limited to in-frame clones, with some not included. The sample yields roughly 570,000 clones, nearly 98% seen once. This receptor was obtained from a man in his thirties or forties in good health. J is TRBJ2-7 and V is TRBV25-1; D unresolved. Sequencing input: naive CD8+ T cells sorted from blood. DNA for the CDR3: TGTGCCAGCAGTAAGGACGGACCCTACGAGCAGTACTTC. Translation: CASSKDGPYEQYF.